Sequencing of this T cell receptor (beta chain) was carried out in a study of cytomegalovirus exposure and HLA in healthy donors. Study-level points and caveats: The authors confirmed in vitro that a few CMV-associated chains were specific for CMV antigens. About 87% or about 30% of the time was how often most TCR beta V segments were productive, according to an earlier analysis.

The PCR ran on 60 Vbeta and 13 Jbeta primers. Profiled with immunoSEQ multiplex PCR; TCRdb holds only in-frame clones, not every one. The sample carries approximately 150,000 clones, about four fifths recorded once. As to this clone: What it binds is unknown.

Trimming removed 0 bases from V and 4 bases from J, with 10 bases in between. Per germline, CDR1 SGDLS and CDR2 YYNGEE. The CDR3 length is 15 residues. The sample was PBMCs. The sequence came from a man between 18 and 35 years old in good health and CMV-seronegative. V usage is TRBV9 and J usage is TRBJ2-2; no clear D. This CDR3 is CASSVALEVTGELFF. The CDR3 nucleotides read TGTGCCAGCAGCGTAGCTCTCGAGGTCACCGGGGAGCTGTTTTTT.